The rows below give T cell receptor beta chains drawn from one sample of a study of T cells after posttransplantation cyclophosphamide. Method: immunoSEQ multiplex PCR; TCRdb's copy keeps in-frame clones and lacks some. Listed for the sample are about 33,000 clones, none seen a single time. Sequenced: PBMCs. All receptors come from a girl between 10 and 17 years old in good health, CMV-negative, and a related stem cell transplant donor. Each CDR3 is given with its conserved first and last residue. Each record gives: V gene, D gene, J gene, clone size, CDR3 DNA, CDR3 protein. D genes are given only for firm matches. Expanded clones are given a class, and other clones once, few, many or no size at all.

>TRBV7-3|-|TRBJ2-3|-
TGTGCCAGCAGCCTCGCGGGGGCTGGTACAGATACGCAGTATTTT
CASSLAGAGTDTQYF
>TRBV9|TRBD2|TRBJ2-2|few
TGTGCCAGCAGCTTGGGACTAGCGGGGACCACCGGGGAGCTGTTTTTT
CASSLGLAGTTGELFF
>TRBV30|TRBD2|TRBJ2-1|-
TGTGCCTGGAGTCCCCTCGGGGGGGGCTCCTACAATGAGCAGTTCTTC
CAWSPLGGGSYNEQFF
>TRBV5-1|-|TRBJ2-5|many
TGCGCCAGCAGCTCAACGGGACTGGCAGTTCAAGAGACCCAGTACTTC
CASSSTGLAVQETQYF
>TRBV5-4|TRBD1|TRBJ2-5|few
TGTGCCAGCAGCTTGGGGGACAGACAAGAGACCCAGTACTTC
CASSLGDRQETQYF
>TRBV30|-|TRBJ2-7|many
TGTGCCTGGAGTGCCACCTACGAGCAGTACTTC
CAWSATYEQYF
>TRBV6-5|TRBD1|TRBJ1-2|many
TGTGCCAGCAGTGGGACAGCCTATGGCTACACCTTC
CASSGTAYGYTF
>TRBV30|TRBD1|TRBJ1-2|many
TGTGCCTGGAGTGTAGATTGGGCCAGGGGGGACTATGGCTACACCTTC
CAWSVDWARGDYGYTF
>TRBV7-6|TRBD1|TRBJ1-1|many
TGTGCCAGCAGCTTAGGGGACAGGGGGCGCCCCGCTTTCTTT
CASSLGDRGRPAFF
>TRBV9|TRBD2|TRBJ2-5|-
TGTGCCAGCAGCGCTCCGGGACTAGCGGGCGGGGAGACCCAGTACTTC
CASSAPGLAGGETQYF
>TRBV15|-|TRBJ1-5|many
TGTGCCACCAGCAGAGGGGCAGGGAATCAGCCCCAGCATTTT
CATSRGAGNQPQHF
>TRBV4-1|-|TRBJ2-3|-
TGCGCCAGCAGCCCCTGGAGAGATACGCAGTATTTT
CASSPWRDTQYF
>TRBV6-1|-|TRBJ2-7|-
TGTGCCAGCAGTGAGGGTCGGTGGGGGACATCTGACCCCTACGAGCAGTACTTC
CASSEGRWGTSDPYEQYF
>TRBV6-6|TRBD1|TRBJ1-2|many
TGTGCCAGCAGTGATACGGACAGGGGGAATGGCTACACCTTC
CASSDTDRGNGYTF
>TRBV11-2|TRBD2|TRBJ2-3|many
TGTGCCAGCAGCCTAGGACTAGCGGGAGGACGCACAGATACGCAGTATTTT
CASSLGLAGGRTDTQYF
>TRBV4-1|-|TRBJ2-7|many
TGCGCCAGCAGCCAGAACCGGGACTACGAGCAGTACTTC
CASSQNRDYEQYF
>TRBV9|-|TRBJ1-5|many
TGTGCCAGCAGCGTAGAAGGACAGATCAATCAGCCCCAGCATTTT
CASSVEGQINQPQHF
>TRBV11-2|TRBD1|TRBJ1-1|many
TGTGCCAGCAGCTTTGACAGGGCGGCGACTGAAGCTTTCTTT
CASSFDRAATEAFF
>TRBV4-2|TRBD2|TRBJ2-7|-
TGTGCCAGCAGCCAGGCGCTAGCGGGGGGGCAGGACGAGCAGTACTTC
CASSQALAGGQDEQYF
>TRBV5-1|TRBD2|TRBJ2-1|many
TGCGCCAGCAGCTTGGAACTAGCGGGGAATCATGAGCAGTTCTTC
CASSLELAGNHEQFF
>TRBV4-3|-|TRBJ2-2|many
TGCGCCAGCAGCCAAGATGCCGGGGTCTCCACCGGGGAGCTGTTTTTT
CASSQDAGVSTGELFF
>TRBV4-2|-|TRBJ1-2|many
TGTGCCAGCAGCCAAGATACAGGCTGGAATGGCTACACCTTC
CASSQDTGWNGYTF
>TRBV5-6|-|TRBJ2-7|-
TGTGCCAGCAGCAGCGTGCTGTCCTACGAGCAGTACTTC
CASSSVLSYEQYF
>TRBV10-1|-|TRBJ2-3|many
TGCGCCAGCAGTGAGGAGCGTAGCACAGATACGCAGTATTTT
CASSEERSTDTQYF
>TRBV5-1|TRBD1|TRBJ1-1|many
TGCGCCAGCAGCGTGACAGGGGCCCGAAACACTGAAGCTTTCTTT
CASSVTGARNTEAFF
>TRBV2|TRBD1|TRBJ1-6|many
TGTGCCAGCAGAATGGACAGGGCTGCGTATTCACCCCTCCACTTT
CASRMDRAAYSPLHF
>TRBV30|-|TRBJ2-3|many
TGTGCCTGGGCGGCCAGCACAGATACGCAGTATTTT
CAWAASTDTQYF
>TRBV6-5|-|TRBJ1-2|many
TGTGCCAGCAGCCAACAACAGGGCCATGGCTACACCTTC
CASSQQQGHGYTF
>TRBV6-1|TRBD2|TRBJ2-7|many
TGTGCCAGCAGTGAAAGGCTAGCGGGAGCCTCCGAGCAGTACTTC
CASSERLAGASEQYF
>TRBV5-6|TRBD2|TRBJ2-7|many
TGTGCCAGCAGCCCCGGGACTAGCGGGAGGGCCGTCAACGAGCAGTACTTC
CASSPGTSGRAVNEQYF
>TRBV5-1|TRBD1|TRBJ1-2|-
TGCGCCAGCAGCGCGGGACAGAACTATGGCTACACCTTC
CASSAGQNYGYTF
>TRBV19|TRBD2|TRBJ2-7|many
TGTGCCAGTACCCGCCCCGGGACTAGCGAGGACTTC
CASTRPGTSEDF
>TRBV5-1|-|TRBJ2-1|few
TGCGCCAGCAGTTCGGCAGGCCGCCCCTTCAATGAGCAGTTCTTC
CASSSAGRPFNEQFF
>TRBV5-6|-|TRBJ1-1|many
TGTGCCAGCAGCTTTGGCTCCATCACTGAAGCTTTCTTT
CASSFGSITEAFF
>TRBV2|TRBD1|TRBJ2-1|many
TGTGCCAGCAGTGAAGCGAGGGGGCTCGGTTACAATGAGCAGTTCTTC
CASSEARGLGYNEQFF
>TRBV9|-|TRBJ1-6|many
TGTGCCAGCAACCCGAGGGGGGGTTGGGATTCACCCCTCCACTTT
CASNPRGGWDSPLHF
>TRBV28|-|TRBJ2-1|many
TGTGCAAGCAAAGGTGGGGGGGCAAACAATGAGCAGTTCTTC
CASKGGGANNEQFF
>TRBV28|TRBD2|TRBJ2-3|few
TGTGCCAGCACCGGGACTAGCGTCCTACATACGCAGTATTTT
CASTGTSVLHTQYF
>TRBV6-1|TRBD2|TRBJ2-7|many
TGTGCCAGCAGTGAGGGGGGAGGGCTAACCTACGAGCAGTACTTC
CASSEGGGLTYEQYF
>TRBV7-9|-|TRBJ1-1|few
TGTGCCAGCAGCTTAGGACAGTTCTCCCCTGAAGCTTTCTTT
CASSLGQFSPEAFF
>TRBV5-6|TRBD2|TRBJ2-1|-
TGTGCCAGCAGCTTGATATTAATGACTAGCGGGACGAATGAGCAGTTCTTC
CASSLILMTSGTNEQFF
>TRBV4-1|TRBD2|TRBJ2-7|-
TGCGCCAGCAGCCAAGATCCGGGACTAGCGGGGGGGCGGTACGAGCAGTACTTC
CASSQDPGLAGGRYEQYF
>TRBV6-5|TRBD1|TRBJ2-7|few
TGTGCCAGCAGTCTCGGACAGGGGGTTCGCGAGCAGTACTTC
CASSLGQGVREQYF
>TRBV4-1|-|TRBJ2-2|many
TGCGCCAGCAGCCGGGGACTCCCGCTATCCGGGGAGCTGTTTTTT
CASSRGLPLSGELFF
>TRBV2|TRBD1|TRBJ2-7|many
TGTGCCAGCAACTTACAGGGGGCGCGAGTCGAGCAGTACTTC
CASNLQGARVEQYF
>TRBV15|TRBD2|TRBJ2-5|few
TGTGCCACCAGCAGGGATCTGACGGGACTAGCGGGGGGCGCTGGGCAGTACTTC
CATSRDLTGLAGGAGQYF
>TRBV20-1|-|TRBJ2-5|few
TGCAGTGCAGAGCGTCAAGAGACCCAGTACTTC
CSAERQETQYF
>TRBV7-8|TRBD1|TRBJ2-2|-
TGTGCCAGCACCAGGACAGGGGGTAACACCGGGGAGCTGTTTTTT
CASTRTGGNTGELFF
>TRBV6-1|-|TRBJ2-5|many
TGTGCCAGCAGTGCAATGACAGGACACCAAGAGACCCAGTACTTC
CASSAMTGHQETQYF
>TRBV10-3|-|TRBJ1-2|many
TGTGCCATCAGTGAGTCGAGTGGCACAGCTAACTATGGCTACACCTTC
CAISESSGTANYGYTF
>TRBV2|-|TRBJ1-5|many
TGTGCCAGCGAGGGGGAAGCCCTCGGCAATCAGCCCCAGCATTTT
CASEGEALGNQPQHF
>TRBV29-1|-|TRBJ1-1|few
TGCAGCGTTTACAGATCGGGGTTCGAAGCTTTCTTT
CSVYRSGFEAFF
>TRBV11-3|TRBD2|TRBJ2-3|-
TGTGCCAGCAGCTTCGGTAGCGGGGCTGCAGATACGCAGTATTTT
CASSFGSGAADTQYF
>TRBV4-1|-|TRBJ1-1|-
TGCGCCAGCAGCTTCGAGGGGGTGAACACTGAAGCTTTCTTT
CASSFEGVNTEAFF
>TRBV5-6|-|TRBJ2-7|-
TGTGCCAGCAGCCGATTGGACATGAGCTCCTACGAGCAGTACTTC
CASSRLDMSSYEQYF
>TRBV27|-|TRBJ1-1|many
TGTGCCAGCAGCCCTTTGCAGGGATGGAACACTGAAGCTTTCTTT
CASSPLQGWNTEAFF
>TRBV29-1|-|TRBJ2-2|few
TGCAGCGGGTGGACAGCCGGGGAGCTGTTTTTT
CSGWTAGELFF
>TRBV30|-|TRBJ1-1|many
TGTGCCTGGAAGGGTCAGGGGCAGATCGACACTGAAGCTTTCTTT
CAWKGQGQIDTEAFF
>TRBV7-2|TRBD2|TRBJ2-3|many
TGTGCCAGCAGCTTTAGTAGCGGGGGGGCCCGTACAGATACGCAGTATTTT
CASSFSSGGARTDTQYF
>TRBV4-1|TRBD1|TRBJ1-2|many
TGCGCCAGCAGCCAAAAAAGGGACAGGGGGCTTGGAGGCTACACCTTC
CASSQKRDRGLGGYTF